Listed below are T cell receptor beta chains from one sample, sequenced in a study of shared clonotypes between healthy human individuals. Profiled with immunoSEQ multiplex PCR; TCRdb holds only in-frame clones, not every one. Here the sample spans approximately 740,000 clones, around 93% being singletons. What was sequenced was naive CD8+ T cells sorted from blood. These receptors were taken from a man aged 30 to 39 in good health. CDR3s include the opening cysteine and the closing phenylalanine or tryptophan. D genes are given only for firm matches. Where a row states a size, it is once, few, many or the class of an expanded clone; other rows omit it.

>.|TRBJ2-5|TRBV5-6|.
CASSLTGKLETQYF
TGTGCCAGCAGCTTGACGGGAAAGTTAGAGACCCAGTACTTC
>.|TRBJ2-1|TRBV6-5|TRBD1
CASSSSAGTGYDEQFF
TGTGCCAGCAGTTCCTCCGCCGGGACAGGGTACGATGAGCAGTTCTTC
>.|TRBJ1-1|TRBV19|TRBD1
CASSIGQGTTEAFF
TGTGCCAGTAGTATAGGACAGGGGACCACTGAAGCTTTCTTT
>few|TRBJ2-7|TRBV28|.
CASSSPDYEQYF
TGTGCCAGCAGTTCCCCCGACTACGAGCAGTACTTC
>once|TRBJ2-7|TRBV18|TRBD1
CASSPWAGGSYEQYF
TGTGCCAGCTCACCTTGGGCAGGGGGATCCTACGAGCAGTACTTC
>.|TRBJ2-3|TRBV7-3|.
CASSPQSTDTQYF
TGTGCCAGCAGCCCACAGTCCACAGATACGCAGTATTTT
>.|TRBJ1-1|TRBV30|.
CAWTGATEAFF
TGTGCCTGGACAGGGGCCACTGAAGCTTTCTTT
>.|TRBJ2-7|TRBV9|TRBD2
CASSPTSGNYEQYF
TGTGCCAGCAGCCCGACTAGCGGGAACTACGAGCAGTACTTC
>.|TRBJ2-7|TRBV4-3|TRBD2
CASSQEGSGSYYEQYF
TGCGCCAGCAGCCAAGAGGGAAGCGGGAGCTACTACGAGCAGTACTTC
>.|TRBJ1-5|TRBV29-1|TRBD1
CSVRDSSNQPQHF
TGCAGCGTACGGGACAGCAGCAATCAGCCCCAGCATTTT
>.|TRBJ2-2|TRBV25-1|TRBD2
CASSERAGVNGELFF
TGTGCCAGCAGTGAAAGGGCGGGAGTAAACGGGGAGCTGTTTTTT
>.|TRBJ2-3|TRBV19|TRBD2
CASSWTSGRDSTDTQYF
TGTGCCAGTAGTTGGACTAGCGGGAGGGATAGCACAGATACGCAGTATTTT
>.|TRBJ2-2|TRBV30|.
CAWRIGLNTGELFF
TGTGCCTGGAGAATCGGATTGAACACCGGGGAGCTGTTTTTT
>.|TRBJ1-5|TRBV5-8|.
CASSLRGVNQPQHF
TGTGCCAGCAGCTTGCGGGGGGTCAATCAGCCCCAGCATTTT
>.|TRBJ2-7|TRBV19|TRBD1
CASSRTGLDEQYF
TGTGCCAGTAGCAGGACAGGTCTCGACGAGCAGTACTTC
>.|TRBJ1-1|TRBV7-8|.
CASSLGLGSMNTEAFF
TGTGCCAGCAGCTTAGGACTGGGGAGTATGAACACTGAAGCTTTCTTT
>.|TRBJ1-1|TRBV2|.
CASRGDTAFF
TGTGCCAGCAGGGGGGATACAGCTTTCTTT
>.|TRBJ2-5|TRBV9|TRBD1
CASSVATGTGETQYF
TGTGCCAGCAGCGTAGCTACGGGGACAGGAGAGACCCAGTACTTC
>.|TRBJ2-1|TRBV10-3|.
CAISPRLGSYNEQFF
TGTGCCATCAGTCCGAGACTGGGTTCCTACAATGAGCAGTTCTTC
>.|TRBJ2-2|TRBV11-3|.
CASSLGGWRGTNTGELFF
TGTGCCAGCAGCTTAGGGGGTTGGAGGGGAACGAACACCGGGGAGCTGTTTTTT
>.|TRBJ2-1|TRBV4-1|.
CASSQGAGPLNEQFF
TGCGCCAGCAGCCAAGGGGCGGGGCCGCTCAATGAGCAGTTCTTC
>.|TRBJ2-3|TRBV2|TRBD1
CASGGQDRTDTQYF
TGTGCCAGCGGGGGACAGGATCGCACAGATACGCAGTATTTT
>.|TRBJ1-5|TRBV28|TRBD1
CASSLTPGQGVHF
TGTGCCAGCAGCCTAACACCGGGACAGGGTGTTCATTTT
>once|TRBJ2-7|TRBV5-3|TRBD1
CARSRGDRRNCSYEQYF
TGTGCCAGAAGCCGCGGGGACAGGCGGAATTGTTCCTACGAGCAGTACTTC
>.|TRBJ2-7|TRBV7-9|TRBD1
CASSPNLRGWESYEQYF
TGTGCCAGCAGCCCAAACCTCAGGGGGTGGGAATCCTACGAGCAGTACTTC
>once|TRBJ2-1|TRBV7-6|.
CASSSTVLLFNEQFF
TGTGCCAGCAGCTCGACAGTGCTCCTATTCAATGAGCAGTTCTTC
>.|TRBJ2-5|TRBV9|.
CASSVADSQETQYF
TGTGCCAGCAGCGTAGCTGACTCTCAAGAGACCCAGTACTTC
>.|TRBJ1-5|TRBV5-8|.
CASSLEGRRNQPQHF
TGTGCCAGCAGCTTGGAGGGACGGCGCAATCAGCCCCAGCATTTT
>.|TRBJ2-7|TRBV19|TRBD1
CASTPTGIHEQYF
TGTGCCAGTACCCCGACAGGGATCCACGAGCAGTACTTC
>.|TRBJ2-2|TRBV7-2|.
CASRRDSGELFF
TGTGCCAGCAGGCGGGACTCCGGGGAGCTGTTTTTT
>.|TRBJ2-3|TRBV4-1|TRBD2
CASSPRGGILDTQYF
TGCGCCAGCAGCCCCCGGGGAGGGATCCTGGATACGCAGTATTTT
>.|TRBJ2-5|TRBV13|.
CASRGIQETQYF
TGTGCCAGCAGGGGGATTCAAGAGACCCAGTACTTC
>.|TRBJ2-7|TRBV11-2|.
CASSLDPYSYEQYF
TGTGCCAGCAGCTTAGATCCCTATTCCTACGAGCAGTACTTC
>once|TRBJ1-5|TRBV6-5|.
CASSYRQSNQPQHF
TGTGCCAGCAGTTACCGTCAGAGCAATCAGCCCCAGCATTTT
>once|TRBJ1-2|TRBV6-6|.
CASSYGGADGYTF
TGTGCCAGCAGTTACGGCGGGGCCGATGGCTACACCTTC
>.|TRBJ2-1|TRBV27|TRBD2
CASSFREGRNEQFF
TGTGCCAGCAGTTTTCGGGAGGGCCGGAATGAGCAGTTCTTC
>.|TRBJ1-1|TRBV27|.
CASRDGHIHEAFF
TGTGCCAGCAGAGACGGACACATACATGAAGCTTTCTTT
>.|TRBJ2-3|TRBV7-9|.
CASEKRSLSTDTQYF
TGTGCCAGTGAGAAGAGGTCATTGAGCACAGATACGCAGTATTTT
>.|TRBJ1-5|TRBV19|.
CASSIAGARPQHF
TGTGCCAGTAGTATAGCGGGGGCTAGGCCCCAGCATTTT
>.|TRBJ2-2|TRBV13|TRBD2
CASSPRERGNTGELFF
TGTGCCAGCAGCCCCCGGGAGCGGGGGAACACCGGGGAGCTGTTTTTT
>.|TRBJ1-1|TRBV30|.
CAWSYKNTEAFF
TGTGCCTGGAGTTACAAGAACACTGAAGCTTTCTTT
>.|TRBJ2-7|TRBV7-8|TRBD2
CASSGLAGEYEQYF
TGTGCCAGCAGTGGACTAGCGGGAGAGTACGAGCAGTACTTC
>.|TRBJ2-3|TRBV2|.
CASSLDVLGTDTQYF
TGTGCCAGCAGTCTAGATGTCTTGGGCACAGATACGCAGTATTTT
>.|TRBJ2-7|TRBV28|TRBD2
CASSLLMGGDSYEQYF
TGTGCCAGCAGTTTATTAATGGGGGGGGACTCCTACGAGCAGTACTTC
>once|TRBJ2-2|TRBV27|TRBD1
CASSSLRTGFIIGELFF
TGTGCCAGCAGTTCCCTTCGGACAGGCTTCATTATCGGGGAGCTGTTTTTT
>.|TRBJ2-2|TRBV13|.
CASSPPNGGPGTGELFF
TGTGCCAGCAGTCCGCCGAATGGGGGTCCTGGGACCGGGGAGCTGTTTTTT
>.|TRBJ2-1|TRBV19|.
CASSIGVFLDEQFF
TGTGCCAGTAGTATTGGCGTCTTTTTAGATGAGCAGTTCTTC
>.|TRBJ2-1|TRBV6-6|.
CASSPGRRADEQFF
TGTGCCAGCAGTCCCGGACGGAGGGCCGATGAGCAGTTCTTC
>.|TRBJ1-5|TRBV7-9|.
CASSGGTPGSNQPQHF
TGTGCCAGCAGCGGCGGGACCCCCGGGAGCAATCAGCCCCAGCATTTT
>.|TRBJ2-6|TRBV13|.
CASSTIAAGANVLTF
TGTGCCAGCAGCACAATAGCTGCAGGGGCCAACGTCCTGACTTTC
>.|TRBJ2-7|TRBV6-6|.
CASSYSLRGHEQYF
TGTGCCAGCAGTTACTCCCTCAGGGGACACGAGCAGTACTTC
>.|TRBJ2-7|TRBV7-3|.
CASSPTSEYEQYF
TGTGCCAGCAGTCCCACTAGTGAATACGAGCAGTACTTC
>.|TRBJ2-7|TRBV6-6|.
CASSYSDTLLEQYF
TGTGCCAGCAGTTACTCGGACACCCTCCTGGAGCAGTACTTC